These 31 T cell receptor beta chains were all obtained from the same sample, sequenced in a study of blood T cells in healthy people across ages. A second about 7 to 12 cycle PCR used barcoded and J-beta primers. TCRdb passed the 5' RACE reads through MiXCR, listing each CDR3 protein once. The sample yields roughly 700,000 distinct CDR3 sequences, around 48% seen once. Sequencing used blood. These receptor sequences come from a woman aged 55 to 70 in good health.

For the CDR3, the DNA is TGTGCCAGCAGCTTAAGACTGCGGGAAGGGACAGATACGCAGTATTTT. Amino acids: CASSLRLREGTDTQYF. The rearrangement links TRBV7-2 to TRBJ2-3; perhaps TRBD2 as D (6 bases). Deletions cut 2 bases from V and 3 bases from J, with 15 bases between. Germline CDR1 SGHTA, CDR2 FQGNSA. The CDR3 length is 16 residues.

The chain employs TRBV29-1 and TRBJ2-3, with TRBD2 matching over 15 bases. Germline V gene sequence: CDR1 SQVTM, CDR2 ANQGSEA. The CDR3 has 14 amino acids. The trim removed 7 bases at V and 5 bases at J, leaving 4 bases unmatched. CDR3 nucleotide sequence: TGCAGCGGATGGACTAGCGGGAGGGGAGATACGCAGTATTTT. Encoded protein: CSGWTSGRGDTQYF.

The J gene is TRBJ2-3, the V gene TRBV28, with TRBD2 identical over 10 bases. Germline V gene lookup returns CDR1 MDHEN and CDR2 SYDVKM. The CDR3 runs to 14 residues. Losses at the gene ends were 8 bases for V and 3 bases for J; bases not matched to a gene: 5. The CDR3 region is CASWTSGRTDTQYF. The CDR3, as DNA: TGTGCCAGCTGGACTAGCGGTCGTACAGATACGCAGTATTTT.

The V call is TRBV2, the J call TRBJ2-1, with 7 bases identical to TRBD2. V lost 8 bases and J lost 6; bases outside the gene matches: 7. In germline, CDR1 is SNHLY, CDR2 FYNNEI. CDR3 length equals 13 residues. This chain's CDR3 is CASGPTSFNEQFF. CDR3 nucleotides: TGTGCCAGCGGACCGACTAGCTTCAATGAGCAGTTCTTC.

This chain uses TRBV7-9 with TRBJ1-1; D gene uncertain. The V and J ends lost 1 base and 1 base respectively, with 10 bases between them. This CDR3 is built from 15 residues. CDR1 is SEHNR and CDR2 is FQNEAQ in the germline V gene (reference sequence). CDR3 sequence (DNA): TGTGCCAGCAGCTTAGTCGGCAGGTCGAACACTGAAGCTTTCTTT. Its protein is CASSLVGRSNTEAFF. Full variable domain (rest looked up from reference TRBV7-9 and TRBJ1-1): DTGVSQNPRHKITKRGQNVTFRCDPISEHNRLYWYRQTLGQGPEFLTYFQNEAQLEKSRLLSDRFSAERPKGSFSTLEIQRTEQGDSAMYLCASSLVGRSNTEAFFGQGTRLTVV.

This clonotype turned up a few times. The CDR3 coding sequence is TGTGCCAGCAGCACCGGTTTCCCCTACGAGCAGTACTTC. Its protein product is CASSTGFPYEQYF. The chain carries TRBV7-9 and TRBJ2-7; no clear D gene. Germline lookup yields CDR1 SEHNR and CDR2 FQNEAQ (reference sequence). V gave up 5 bases and J gave up 2 bases, with 10 bases separating them. The CDR3 totals 13 residues. The whole variable domain, filled in from reference TRBV7-9 and TRBJ2-7, reads DTGVSQNPRHKITKRGQNVTFRCDPISEHNRLYWYRQTLGQGPEFLTYFQNEAQLEKSRLLSDRFSAERPKGSFSTLEIQRTEQGDSAMYLCASSTGFPYEQYFGPGTRLTVT.

This clonotype was recorded a few times. The chain couples TRBV9 to TRBJ2-1, with TRBD2 matching over 11 bases. Looked up from germline, CDR1 is SGDLS and CDR2 is YYNGEE. V dropped 0 bases and J dropped 4; count of bases not matched to a gene: 3. The CDR3 sequence is 16 residues long. The CDR3 loop is CASSVGSGRGYNEQFF. DNA for the CDR3: TGTGCCAGCAGCGTAGGTAGCGGGAGGGGATACAATGAGCAGTTCTTC. Variable domain in full (rest from reference TRBV9 and TRBJ2-1): DSGVTQTPKHLITATGQRVTLRCSPRSGDLSVYWYQQSLDQGLQFLIQYYNGEERAKGNILERFSAQQFPDLHSELNLSSLELGDSALYFCASSVGSGRGYNEQFFGPGTRLTVL.

V usage is TRBV5-6 and J usage is TRBJ2-3, with D unresolved. Germline loops: CDR1 SGHDT, CDR2 YYEEEE. V was trimmed by 1 base and J by 0 bases, leaving 9 bases between them. This CDR3 has 15 amino acids. The CDR3 coding sequence is TGTGCCAGCAGCTTGAAGTACCGCAGCACAGATACGCAGTATTTT. Translating it yields CASSLKYRSTDTQYF.

In its sample, this clonotype was seen once. This chain connects TRBV28 to TRBJ2-5; unclear D gene. The J call could be wrong; TRBJ2-7 is a better fit for the DNA end. Per germline, CDR1 MDHEN and CDR2 SYDVKM. The CDR3 spans 18 residues. CDR3 sequence reads: CASSFKARRGIRFYEQYF. The DNA of the CDR3 is TGTGCCAGCAGTTTTAAAGCCCGTCGAGGAATAAGATTCTACGAGCAGTACTTC.

The V call is TRBV14, the J call TRBJ2-3; 7 positions match TRBD2. The CDR3 extends over 18 amino acids. With V trimmed by 2 bases and J by 0 bases, 11 bases remained unmatched. Germline CDR1 reads SGHDN; CDR2 reads FVKESK. As DNA, the CDR3 is TGTGCCAGCAGCCAAACCCTAGGGAGCGGGGTTAGCACAGATACGCAGTATTTT. As protein: CASSQTLGSGVSTDTQYF.

J is TRBJ2-7 and V is TRBV7-2; D is possibly TRBD1 or TRBD2 (5 bases each). The germline V gene encodes CDR1 SGHTA and CDR2 FQGNSA. The CDR3 extends over 14 amino acids. V dropped 5 bases and J dropped 5 bases, with 16 bases sitting between them. CDR3 DNA sequence: TGTGCCAGCAGCCTTAGCGTAACAGGCAACGAGCAGTACTTC. Translation: CASSLSVTGNEQYF.

The chain uses TRBV5-1 and TRBJ2-1; tentatively, D is TRBD2 (6 bases). Germline values: CDR1 SGHRS, CDR2 YFSETQ. V was trimmed by 0 bases and J by 7 bases, leaving 14 bases between them. The CDR3 runs to 15 residues. The CDR3 reads CASSLGRDLGNEQFF. In DNA, the CDR3 is TGCGCCAGCAGCTTGGGGCGGGACCTGGGGAATGAGCAGTTCTTC. Full variable domain (remainder filled in from reference TRBV5-1 and TRBJ2-1): KAGVTQTPRYLIKTRGQQVTLSCSPISGHRSVSWYQQTPGQGLQFLFEYFSETQRNKGNFPGRFSGRQFSNSRSEMNVSTLELGDSALYLCASSLGRDLGNEQFFGPGTRLTVL.

This clonotype was counted between two and nine times. This chain joins TRBV15 and TRBJ2-3, with 8 bases fitting TRBD2. The CDR3 covers 14 residues. Germline V gene lookup returns CDR1 LNHNV and CDR2 YYDKDF (reference sequence). Losses at the gene ends were 6 bases for V and 0 bases for J; bases not matched to a gene: 2. CDR3 coding DNA: TGTGCCACCAGTCGACTAGCGAGCACAGATACGCAGTATTTT. It encodes CATSRLASTDTQYF.

The chain carries TRBV18 and TRBJ1-2, with 8 bases lining up with TRBD1. The CDR3 is made up of 16 amino acids. V shed 2 bases, J shed 4 bases, and the junction held 9 bases outside the gene matches. In germline, CDR1 is KGHSH, CDR2 LQKENI. The CDR3 region has the DNA TGTGCCAGCTCACCAGTGACAGGGGACGAAGGCTATGGCTACACCTTC. Encoded protein: CASSPVTGDEGYGYTF.

This chain uses TRBV18 with TRBJ1-1; D is possibly TRBD1 (6 bases). Trimming left V 1 base short and J 0 bases short, with 9 bases between. The CDR3 covers 15 residues. Per the germline V gene, CDR1 is KGHSH and CDR2 is LQKENI. DNA of the CDR3: TGTGCCAGCTCACCACAGGGGGACATGAACACTGAAGCTTTCTTT. It specifies CASSPQGDMNTEAFF.

V usage is TRBV2 and J usage is TRBJ2-3, with TRBD2 as a possible D gene (6 bases). Germline assignment: CDR1 SNHLY and CDR2 FYNNEI. Trimming cost V 1 base and J 4 bases, with 9 bases left between them. The CDR3 length is 14 residues. CDR3 region: CASSEGREPDTQYF. In DNA form, the CDR3 reads TGTGCCAGCAGTGAAGGGCGGGAACCAGATACGCAGTATTTT.

The chain links TRBV5-1 to TRBJ1-5; TRBD1 matches at 7 bases. CDR1 is SGHRS and CDR2 is YFSETQ in the germline V gene. The V and J ends lost 0 bases and 0 bases, in that order; junction bases with no gene match: 0. This CDR3 has 15 amino acids. The CDR3 sequence: CASSLGDSSNQPQHF. CDR3 sequence (DNA): TGCGCCAGCAGCTTGGGGGACAGTAGCAATCAGCCCCAGCATTTT.

In regard to this clonotype: This clone may be a read error of a much larger clone one base away. CDR3 region: CSARDTGGDTQYF. The CDR3, as DNA: TGCAGTGCTAGAGATACAGGAGGGGATACGCAGTATTTT. This rearrangement joins TRBV20-1 to TRBJ2-3; D is perhaps TRBD2 (6 bases). The V gene's germline CDR1 is DFQATT and CDR2 SNEGSKA (reference sequence). CDR3 length: 13 residues. Between the trimmed V and J ends, which lost 0 bases and 6 bases, there was a span of 10 bases.

The chain links TRBV6-5 to TRBJ1-3; tentatively, D is TRBD1 (6 bases). V was shortened by 6 bases and J by 4 bases, with 13 bases between the two germline ends. The CDR3 runs to 14 residues. CDR1 MNHEY and CDR2 SVGAGI come from the germline V gene. DNA for the CDR3: TGTGCCAGCAGAAGGGACACCTTGGGAAACACCATATATTTT. Translation: CASRRDTLGNTIYF.

The rearrangement links TRBV20-1 to TRBJ2-6; 7 nucleotides align to TRBD1. Germline-derived CDR1 and CDR2 are DFQATT and SNEGSKA (reference sequence). V lost 8 bases, J lost 0 bases, and 10 bases stayed unmatched. This CDR3 contains 16 residues. The CDR3, as DNA: TGCAGTCCCCGACAGGGCCTTCTCTCTGGGGCCAACGTCCTGACTTTC. Residues: CSPRQGLLSGANVLTF.

This sequence joins TRBV24-1 and TRBJ2-1, with D unclear. The CDR3 runs 12 residues. Trimming removed 3 bases at V and 10 bases at J, with 9 bases between. Per the germline V gene, CDR1 is KGHDR and CDR2 is SFDVKD. The CDR3 loop reads CATSDENREQFF. The CDR3 DNA follows: TGTGCCACCAGTGATGAAAACCGAGAGCAGTTCTTC.

The V and J genes are TRBV27 and TRBJ2-5; D may correspond to TRBD1 or TRBD2 (7 bases each). The J call is uncertain, as TRBJ2-7 better fits the DNA end. The germline CDR1 and CDR2 sequences are MNHEY and SMNVEV (reference sequence). CDR3 length: 17 residues. CDR3 bases: TGTGCCAGCAGTTTATTGGGGGGGGGCAGGGGGACCTACGAGCAGTACTTC. It yields the protein CASSLLGGGRGTYEQYF.

This chain uses TRBV2 with TRBJ2-3, with D perhaps assigned TRBD1 or TRBD2 (5 bases each). The CDR3 sequence is 16 residues long. Deletions cut 2 bases from V and 1 base from J, with 13 bases between. From germline, CDR1 is SNHLY and CDR2 FYNNEI. In DNA, the CDR3 is TGTGCCAGCAGTGAATATCGGGGCTTTGGCACAGATACGCAGTATTTT. Its protein product is CASSEYRGFGTDTQYF.

In this sample, this clonotype turned up many times. The chain uses TRBV5-1 and TRBJ2-7; 8 positions agree with TRBD1. V shed 0 bases, J shed 1 base, and the junction held 6 bases outside the gene matches. This CDR3 comprises 16 residues. Per germline, CDR1 SGHRS and CDR2 YFSETQ. The CDR3 DNA follows: TGCGCCAGCAGCTTGGCCGGACAGGGAGTATCCTACGAGCAGTACTTC. Protein sequence: CASSLAGQGVSYEQYF.

This chain links TRBV2 with TRBJ2-1; D is perhaps TRBD2 (6 bases). V lost 8 bases, J lost 8 bases, and 16 bases lay in between. CDR1 and CDR2 (germline): SNHLY, FYNNEI. The CDR3 runs to 13 residues. CDR3 nucleotides: TGTGCCAGCGTGGCAGGGACTTCTTATGAGCAGTTCTTC. It specifies CASVAGTSYEQFF.

V gene TRBV5-1 combines with J gene TRBJ2-7; 7 bases agree with TRBD1. Germline loops: CDR1 SGHRS, CDR2 YFSETQ. The CDR3 consists of 13 residues. After removal of 3 bases from V and 6 bases from J, the junction contained 6 bases not matched to a gene. The CDR3 sequence is CASSYGQDGEQYF. The CDR3 bases are TGCGCCAGCAGCTACGGACAGGATGGCGAGCAGTACTTC.

The gene calls are TRBV7-9 and TRBJ2-1, with D unclear. This CDR3 is built from 13 residues. V shed 4 bases and J shed 8 bases, with 12 bases lying between them. Germline assignment: CDR1 SEHNR and CDR2 FQNEAQ (reference sequence). CDR3 bases: TGTGCCAGCAGCTCGTCCGCTTGGTATGAGCAGTTCTTC. The encoded protein is CASSSSAWYEQFF.

A word on this clonotype: A single base separates this from a much larger clone, so it may be a read error. CDR3 nucleotide sequence: TGTGCCAGCTCACCACATCGGCGGGGACGGGGAGAGGCCCAGTACTTC. This sequence encodes CASSPHRRGRGEAQYF. The J gene is TRBJ2-7, the V gene TRBV18, with D perhaps TRBD2 (6 bases). CDR3 length: 16 residues. Looked up from germline, CDR1 is KGHSH and CDR2 is LQKENI. Trimming took 1 base from V and 10 from J, leaving 23 bases between them.

This clonotype was found a few times. CDR3 amino acids: CASSDAAHRVAEFF. The DNA of the CDR3 is TGTGCCAGCAGTGACGCGGCCCACAGGGTAGCCGAGTTCTTC. The rearrangement joins TRBV6-4 to TRBJ2-1; possible D gene TRBD1, 6 bases. Per the germline V gene, CDR1 is MRHNA and CDR2 is SNTAGT. V lost 2 bases to trimming and J lost 14 bases, with 19 bases between them. This CDR3 region has 14 residues.

This clonotype was counted a few times. The gene calls are TRBV18 and TRBJ1-4, with a tentative D call TRBD1 (5 bases). The CDR3 consists of 14 residues. Germline V CDR1 and CDR2: KGHSH, LQKENI. V was pared by 3 bases and J by 4 bases, with 9 bases between. The CDR3 DNA is TGTGCCAGCTCACCGGGACGGCTTAATGAAAAACTGTTTTTT. Its protein product is CASSPGRLNEKLFF. Based on the CDR3 plus reference TRBV18 and TRBJ1-4, the full variable domain is NAGVMQNPRHLVRRRGQEARLRCSPMKGHSHVYWYRQLPEEGLKFMVYLQKENIIDESGMPKERFSAEFPKEGPSILRIQQVVRGDSAAYFCASSPGRLNEKLFFGSGTQLSVL.

This clonotype showed up just a few times. The chain carries TRBV12-3 or TRBV12-4 and TRBJ2-5; no reliable D call. This CDR3 has 13 amino acids. Trimming stripped 3 bases from V and 4 bases from J, with 9 bases between. For the CDR3, the DNA is TGTGCCAGCAGTTTTGTTTCCGGAGAGACCCAGTACTTC. This encodes CASSFVSGETQYF.